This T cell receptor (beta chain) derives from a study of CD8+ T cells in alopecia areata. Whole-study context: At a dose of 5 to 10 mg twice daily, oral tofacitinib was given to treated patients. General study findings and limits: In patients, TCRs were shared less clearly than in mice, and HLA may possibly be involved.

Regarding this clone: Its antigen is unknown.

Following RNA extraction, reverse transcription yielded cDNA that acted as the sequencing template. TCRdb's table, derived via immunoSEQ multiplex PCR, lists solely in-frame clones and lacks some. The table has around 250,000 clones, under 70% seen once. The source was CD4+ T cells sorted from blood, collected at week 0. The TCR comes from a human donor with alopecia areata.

CDR3 protein: CASSEGLAGGETQYF. The CDR3 DNA is TGTGCCAGCAGCGAGGGACTAGCGGGGGGAGAGACCCAGTACTTC. The chain carries TRBV7-9 and TRBJ2-5, with 15 bases fitting TRBD2. The CDR3 consists of 15 residues. CDR1 and CDR2 from the germline V gene are SEHNR and FQNEAQ (reference sequence). The J segment lost 4 bases and the V segment lost 5 bases, leaving 2 bases of the junction unmatched.